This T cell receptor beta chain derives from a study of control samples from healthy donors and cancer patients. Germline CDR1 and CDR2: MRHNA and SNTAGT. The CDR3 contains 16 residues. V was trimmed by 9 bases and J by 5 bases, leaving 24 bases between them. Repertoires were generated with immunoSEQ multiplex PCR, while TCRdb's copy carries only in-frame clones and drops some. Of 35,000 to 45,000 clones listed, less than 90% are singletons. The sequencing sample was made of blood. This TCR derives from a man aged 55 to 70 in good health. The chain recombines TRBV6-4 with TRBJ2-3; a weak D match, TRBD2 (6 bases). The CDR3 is CASRPLCGVTLDTQYF. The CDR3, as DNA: TGTGCCAGTCGACCTCTTTGCGGGGTAACCTTAGATACGCAGTATTTT.